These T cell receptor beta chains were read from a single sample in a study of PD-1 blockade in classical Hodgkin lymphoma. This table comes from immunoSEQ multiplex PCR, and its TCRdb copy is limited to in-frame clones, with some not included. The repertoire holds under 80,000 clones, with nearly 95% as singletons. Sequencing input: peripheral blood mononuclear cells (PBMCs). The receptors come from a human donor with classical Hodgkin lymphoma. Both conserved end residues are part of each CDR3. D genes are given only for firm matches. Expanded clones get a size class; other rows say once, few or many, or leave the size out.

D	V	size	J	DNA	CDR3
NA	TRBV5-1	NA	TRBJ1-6	TGCGCCAGCAGTCCAGGACAGAGCTCCTATAATTCACCCCTCCACTTT	CASSPGQSSYNSPLHF
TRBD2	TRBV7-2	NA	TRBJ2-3	TGTGCCAGCAGCCTCCCCCCCGGGACTAGCACCCTCACAGATACGCAGTATTTT	CASSLPPGTSTLTDTQYF
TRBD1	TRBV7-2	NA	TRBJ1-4	TGTGCCAGCAGTAGGGACAGCTATAATGAAAAACTGTTTTTT	CASSRDSYNEKLFF
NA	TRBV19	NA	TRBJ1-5	TGTGCCAGTAGGTGGGGACCCTATAGCAATCAGCCCCAGCATTTT	CASRWGPYSNQPQHF
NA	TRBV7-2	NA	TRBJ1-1	TGTGCCAGCAGCCCCCGCGGGGGGAACACTGAAGCTTTCTTT	CASSPRGGNTEAFF
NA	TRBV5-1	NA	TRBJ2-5	TGCGCCAGCAGCTTGGCCCGCGGGCAAGAGACCCAGTACTTC	CASSLARGQETQYF
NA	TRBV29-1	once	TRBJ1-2	TGCAGCGTTGGCCCCCAGGCTTCTTATGGCTACACCTTC	CSVGPQASYGYTF
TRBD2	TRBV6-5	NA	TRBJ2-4	TGTGCCAGCAGCTCTGCGAGCGGGGACATTCAGTACTTC	CASSSASGDIQYF
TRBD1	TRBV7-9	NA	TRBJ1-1	TGTGCCAGCAGCGACTCGGGACAGGGGAGGTCTAACACTGAAGCTTTCTTT	CASSDSGQGRSNTEAFF
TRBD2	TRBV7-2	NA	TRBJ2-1	TGTGCCAGCAGCCTCCTAGCGGGAGTAAGCAATGAGCAGTTCTTC	CASSLLAGVSNEQFF
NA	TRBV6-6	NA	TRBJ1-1	TGTGCCAGCAGTTCCGGGGGGAGCACTGAAGCTTTCTTT	CASSSGGSTEAFF
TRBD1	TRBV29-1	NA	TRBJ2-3	TGCAGCGTCGAGGGACAGGGGGCCTTAGGGCCGCAGTATTTT	CSVEGQGALGPQYF
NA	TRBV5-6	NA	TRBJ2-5	TGTGCCAGCAGTTCTAAAATGGGAGAGACCCAGTACTTC	CASSSKMGETQYF
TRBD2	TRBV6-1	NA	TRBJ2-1	TGTGCCAGCAGTGACACTAAGGGACTAGCGACCCCGGACGGGAATGAGCAGTTCTTC	CASSDTKGLATPDGNEQFF
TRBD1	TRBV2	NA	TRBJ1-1	TGTGCCAGCAGCGTGACAGGGGGCTTGGTAGAGAACACTGAAGCTTTCTTT	CASSVTGGLVENTEAFF
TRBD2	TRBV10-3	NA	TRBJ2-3	TGTGCCATCAGTAAGACTAGCGGGAATACGCAGTATTTT	CAISKTSGNTQYF
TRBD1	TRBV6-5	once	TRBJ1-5	TGTGCCAGCAGGGGACAGGGGAGCAATCAGCCCCAGCATTTT	CASRGQGSNQPQHF
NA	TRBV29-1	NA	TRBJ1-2	TGCAGCGCCTCGGGTCAGACCGGGAACTATGGCTACACCTTC	CSASGQTGNYGYTF
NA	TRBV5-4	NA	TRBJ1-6	TGTGCCAGCAGCGTTAGGTCCCCCGGGGGGACCCGCTATAATTCACCCCTCCACTTT	CASSVRSPGGTRYNSPLHF
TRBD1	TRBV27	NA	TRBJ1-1	TGTGCCAGCAGTTTGGACCGACAGGGGATAAGCACTGAAGCTTTCTTT	CASSLDRQGISTEAFF
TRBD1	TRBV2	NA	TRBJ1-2	TGTGCCAGCACGACAGGGATCTATGGCTACACCTTC	CASTTGIYGYTF
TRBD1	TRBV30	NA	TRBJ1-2	TGTGCCTGGAGTCCAACGACAGGGGGAAGCTACACCTTC	CAWSPTTGGSYTF
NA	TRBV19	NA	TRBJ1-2	TGTGCCAGTAGTATAACCGCAGACTATGGCTACACCTTC	CASSITADYGYTF
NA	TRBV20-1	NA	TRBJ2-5	TGCAGTGCTCCGCGGGAGACCCAGTACTTC	CSAPRETQYF
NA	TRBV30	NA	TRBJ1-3	TGTGCCTGGAGTGTAAGACAGAGAGTAGTCGGAAACACCATATATTTT	CAWSVRQRVVGNTIYF
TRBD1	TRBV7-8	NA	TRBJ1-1	TGTGCCAGCAGGCCAATAGCAGGGGGCACTGAAGCTTTCTTT	CASRPIAGGTEAFF
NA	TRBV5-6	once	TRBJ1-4	TGTGCCAGCAGCTTGTGGCGGCAGGGGTTTAATGAAAAACTGTTTTTT	CASSLWRQGFNEKLFF
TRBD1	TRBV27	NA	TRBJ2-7	TGTGCCAGCAGTTCCGACAGGGGTCTGTACTTC	CASSSDRGLYF
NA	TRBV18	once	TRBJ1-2	TGTGCCAGCTCACCACCCGACGGCTATGGCTACACCTTC	CASSPPDGYGYTF
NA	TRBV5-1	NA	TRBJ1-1	TGCGCCAGCAGCTTGATGGCTAGCACTGAAGCTTTCTTT	CASSLMASTEAFF
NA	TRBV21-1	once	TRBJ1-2	TGTGCCAGCAGCAAAACAGGGAAAGTCTATGGCTACACCTTC	CASSKTGKVYGYTF
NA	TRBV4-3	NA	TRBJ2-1	TGCGCCAGCAGCCAAGACCTTGGAGCGCGGAGTGGCAATGAGCAGTTCTTC	CASSQDLGARSGNEQFF
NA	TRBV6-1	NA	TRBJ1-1	TGTGCCAGCACCTTAGGAGGGACATTGAACACTGAAGCTTTCTTT	CASTLGGTLNTEAFF
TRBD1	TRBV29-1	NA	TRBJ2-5	TGCAGCGTCACTGGGTCGAAGGGGACAGTACAAGAGACCCAGTACTTC	CSVTGSKGTVQETQYF
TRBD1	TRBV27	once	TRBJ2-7	TGTGCCAGCAGTTTACTTGGGACAGGGGGCAAAAACGAGCAGTACTTC	CASSLLGTGGKNEQYF
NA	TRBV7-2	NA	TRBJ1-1	TGTGCCAGCAGCTTAGTGGGACGGCCGAACACTGAAGCTTTCTTT	CASSLVGRPNTEAFF
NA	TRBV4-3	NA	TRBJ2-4	TGCGCCAGCAGCCAAGCCCTAGAACAGGGATGGGCCAAAAACATTCAGTACTTC	CASSQALEQGWAKNIQYF
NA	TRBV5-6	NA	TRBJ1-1	TGTGCCAGCAGCGGTGGTAGGACTGAAGCTTTCTTT	CASSGGRTEAFF
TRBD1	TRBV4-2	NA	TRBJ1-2	TGTGCCAGCAGCCAAGAGGGGGACAGGCGGCCCCAGTTCTATGGCTACACCTTC	CASSQEGDRRPQFYGYTF
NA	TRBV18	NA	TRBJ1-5	TGTGCCAGCTCACCGGGAGTTAATAGCAATCAGCCCCAGCATTTT	CASSPGVNSNQPQHF
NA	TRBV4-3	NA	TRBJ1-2	TGCGCCAGCAGCCCCGGTCGAGGAGACTATGGCTACACCTTC	CASSPGRGDYGYTF
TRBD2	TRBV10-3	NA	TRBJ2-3	TGTGCCATCAGTGACCGACTAGCCCGGGATACGCAGTATTTT	CAISDRLARDTQYF
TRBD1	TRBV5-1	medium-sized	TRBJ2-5	TGCGCCAGCAGCTTGAGAGGGGGCGTAAGGTCAGAGACCCAGTACTTC	CASSLRGGVRSETQYF
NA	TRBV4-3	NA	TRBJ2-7	TGCGCCAGCAGCCAAGAAGTCGGACAGTGGAACTACGAGCAGTACTTC	CASSQEVGQWNYEQYF
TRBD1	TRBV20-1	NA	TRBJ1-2	TGCAGTGCTCGGGACAGGCGGGAATTC	CSARDRREF
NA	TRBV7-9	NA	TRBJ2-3	TGTGCCAGCAGCTTTGACAGGCTGTCAGATACGCAGTATTTT	CASSFDRLSDTQYF
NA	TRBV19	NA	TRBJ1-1	TGTGCCAGTAGTATGGGAAACACTGAAGCTTTCTTT	CASSMGNTEAFF
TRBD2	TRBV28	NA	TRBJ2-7	TGTGCCAGCAGTTACCCCTGGCGGGGGGTCTCCTACGAGCAGTACTTC	CASSYPWRGVSYEQYF
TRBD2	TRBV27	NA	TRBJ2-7	TGTGCCAGCAGTCCCAACCCGGGACTAGCGGGACGGGAGCAGTACTTC	CASSPNPGLAGREQYF
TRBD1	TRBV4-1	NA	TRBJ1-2	TGCGCCAGCAGCCAAGATGCATCCGGGGACAGGGTCCGACGACGGGGCTACACCTTC	CASSQDASGDRVRRRGYTF
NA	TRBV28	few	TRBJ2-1	TGTGCCAGCAGTACCAACTGGCGAACATCCTACAATGAGCAGTTCTTC	CASSTNWRTSYNEQFF
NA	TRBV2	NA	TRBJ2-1	TGTGCCAGCAGTACGGGCGGCCGAGTTGAGCAGTTCTTC	CASSTGGRVEQFF
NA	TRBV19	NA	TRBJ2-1	TGTGCCAGTAGCCGAACTACGCGTTCCTACAATGAGCAGTTCTTC	CASSRTTRSYNEQFF
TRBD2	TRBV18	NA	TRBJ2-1	TGTGCCAGCTCACCCCCCCGGCCTAGCGGGAGGGGGGATGAGCAGTTCTTC	CASSPPRPSGRGDEQFF
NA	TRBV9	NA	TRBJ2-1	TGTGCCAGCAGCGTAGAGGCGTCCTACAATGAGCAGTTCTTC	CASSVEASYNEQFF
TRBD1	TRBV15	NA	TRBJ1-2	TGTGCCACCAGCAGAGGGACGGGACAGATATCCTACACCTTC	CATSRGTGQISYTF
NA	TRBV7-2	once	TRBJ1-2	TGTGCCAGCAGCTTAGTGGTGGGGCCGTATGGCTACACCTTC	CASSLVVGPYGYTF
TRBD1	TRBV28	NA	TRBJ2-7	TGTGCCAGCAGCCAAAGGCCGGGACAGATCTACGAGCAGTACTTC	CASSQRPGQIYEQYF
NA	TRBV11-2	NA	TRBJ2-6	TGTGCCAGCAGCTTAGCAGGGTTTGGGGCCAACGTCCTGACTTTC	CASSLAGFGANVLTF